This T cell receptor beta chain was obtained from a study of blood T cell repertoires in COVID-19. Across the study: From the United States, Italy and Spain came samples of acute and convalescent COVID-19. Sample material is recorded as cDNA or gDNA derived from T cells, B-cell-depleted T cells, or PBMCs.

Cohort 3 recovered donors had two negative PCRs, clearance, or symptom resolution. V shed 3 bases, J shed 2 bases, and the junction held 11 bases outside the gene matches. Looked up from germline, CDR1 is SGHRS and CDR2 is YFSETQ. This CDR3 has 18 residues. Generated by immunoSEQ multiplex PCR, the TCRdb table keeps only in-frame clones and is missing some. The repertoire holds 250,000 to 300,000 clones, with 75% to 95% as singletons. The chain links TRBV5-1 to TRBJ2-5; 12 bases agree with TRBD2. The sample was PBMCs or T cells enriched from blood (not recorded which). The receptor was derived from a woman younger than 45 who had recovered from COVID-19. The CDR3 is CASSWGATSGGSQETQYF. The CDR3 DNA reads as TGCGCCAGCAGCTGGGGGGCGACTAGCGGGGGTTCACAAGAGACCCAGTACTTC.